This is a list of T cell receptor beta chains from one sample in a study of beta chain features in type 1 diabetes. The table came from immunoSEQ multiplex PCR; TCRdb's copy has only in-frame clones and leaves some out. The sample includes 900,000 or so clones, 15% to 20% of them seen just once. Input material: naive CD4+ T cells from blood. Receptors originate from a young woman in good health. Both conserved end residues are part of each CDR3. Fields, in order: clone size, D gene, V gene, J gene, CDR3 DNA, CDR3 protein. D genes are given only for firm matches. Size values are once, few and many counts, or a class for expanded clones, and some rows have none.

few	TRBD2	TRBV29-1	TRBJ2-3	TGCAGCGTTGGCCCAGGATTGGGCCTAGCGGGAGGGCCGGGCACAGATACGCAGTATTTT	CSVGPGLGLAGGPGTDTQYF
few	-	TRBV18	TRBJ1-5	TGTGCCAGCTCATGGAGCCGGGGGGTAGGGCAGCCCCAGCATTTT	CASSWSRGVGQPQHF
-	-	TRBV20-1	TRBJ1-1	TGCAGTGCTAAGTACAACACTGAAGCTTTCTTT	CSAKYNTEAFF
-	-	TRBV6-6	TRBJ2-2	TGTGCCAGCCTTGCCGCTCTTGGGAAGAACACCGGGGAGCTGTTTTTT	CASLAALGKNTGELFF
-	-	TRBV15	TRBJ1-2	TGTGCCACCAGCATCGAGACAGGCACCTATGGCTACACCTTC	CATSIETGTYGYTF
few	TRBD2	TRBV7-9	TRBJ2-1	TGTGCCAGCAGCTTAGCGGGAGGGCACAATGAGCAGTTCTTC	CASSLAGGHNEQFF
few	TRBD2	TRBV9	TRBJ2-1	TGTGCCAGCAGCGGAAAAGATCCCCTAGCGGGAGGGCCCTACAATGAGCAGTTCTTC	CASSGKDPLAGGPYNEQFF
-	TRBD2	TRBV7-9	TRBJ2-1	TGTGCCAGCAGCAAGCAGCGGGAGCTTTTCGATGAGCAGTTCTTC	CASSKQRELFDEQFF
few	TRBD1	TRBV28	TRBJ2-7	TGTGCCAGCAGTAAAACAAGGGGGCCCGATTACGAGCAGTACTTC	CASSKTRGPDYEQYF
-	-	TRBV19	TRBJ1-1	TGTGCCAGTCGTACGTCATCCCCCCTGAACACTGAAGCTTTCTTT	CASRTSSPLNTEAFF
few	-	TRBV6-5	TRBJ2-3	TGTGCCAGCAGTTACTATGTGGGACGGGCAGATACGCAGTATTTT	CASSYYVGRADTQYF
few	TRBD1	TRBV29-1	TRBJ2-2	TGCAGCGTTGATCGACAGGGTGGCGGGGAGCTGTTTTTT	CSVDRQGGGELFF
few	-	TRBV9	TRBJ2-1	TGTGCCAGCAGCGTAGGGGCAGTCGGGGGATCCTACAATGAGCAGTTCTTC	CASSVGAVGGSYNEQFF
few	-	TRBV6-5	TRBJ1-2	TGTGCCAGCAGTAGGGGCAACTATGGCTACACCTTC	CASSRGNYGYTF
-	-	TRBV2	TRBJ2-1	TGTGCCAGCAGTGGAGGATACAATGAGCAGTTCTTC	CASSGGYNEQFF
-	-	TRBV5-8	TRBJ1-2	TGTGCCAGCAGCTTGCGGGTTAACTATGGCTACACCTTC	CASSLRVNYGYTF
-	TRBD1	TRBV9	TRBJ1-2	TGTGCCAGCAGTCTAGCGGGACAGGGTTATGGCTACACCTTC	CASSLAGQGYGYTF
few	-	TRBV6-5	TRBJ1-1	TGTGCCAGCAGTCGAGGGTTGGTGAACACTGAAGCTTTCTTT	CASSRGLVNTEAFF
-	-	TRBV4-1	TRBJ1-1	TGCGCCAGCAGCCAGATGCACCTAGATAAGAAAGCTTTCTTT	CASSQMHLDKKAFF
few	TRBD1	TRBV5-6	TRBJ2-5	TGTGCCAGCAGCTTGGGCAGGGGGAGAGAGACCCAGTACTTC	CASSLGRGRETQYF
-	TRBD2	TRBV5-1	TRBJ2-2	TGCGCCAGCAGCTTTCGGACTAGCGGGGACACCGGGGAGCTGTTTTTT	CASSFRTSGDTGELFF
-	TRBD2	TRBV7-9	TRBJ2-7	TGTGCCAGCACCTCCGGACTAGCGGCCTCCGAGCAGTACTTC	CASTSGLAASEQYF
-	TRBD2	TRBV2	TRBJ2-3	TGTGCCAGCAGTGTTGTGAGACTAGCGGATACAGATACGCAGTATTTT	CASSVVRLADTDTQYF
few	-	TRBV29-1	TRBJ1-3	TGCAGCGTTGGTGGGGACGTGAACTCTGGAAACACCATATATTTT	CSVGGDVNSGNTIYF
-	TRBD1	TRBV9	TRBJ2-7	TGTGCCAGCAGCGCCCGGGACAGGGGCCCCTACGAGCAGTACTTC	CASSARDRGPYEQYF
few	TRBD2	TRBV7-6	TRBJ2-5	TGTGCCAGCAGTCCCACCGCCACTAGCGGGATGGCCCCCGTCGAGACCCAGTACTTC	CASSPTATSGMAPVETQYF
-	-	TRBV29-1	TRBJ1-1	TGCAGCGGAGGACGGGTGAACACTGAAGCTTTCTTT	CSGGRVNTEAFF
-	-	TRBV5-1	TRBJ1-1	TGCGCCAGCAGCCGAACAGAGAACACTGAAGCTTTCTTT	CASSRTENTEAFF
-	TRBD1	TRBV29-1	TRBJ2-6	TGCAGCGTAGCAGGGGGTTCTGGGGCCAACGTCCTGACTTTC	CSVAGGSGANVLTF
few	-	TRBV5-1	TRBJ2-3	TGCGCCAGCAGCTCGACGGGAGCCGGGGATACGCAGTATTTT	CASSSTGAGDTQYF
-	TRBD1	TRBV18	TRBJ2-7	TGTGCCAGCTCACCATCCTTTGGGACAGGGGCCTACGAGCAGTACTTC	CASSPSFGTGAYEQYF
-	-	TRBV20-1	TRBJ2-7	TGCAGCTCGGGCCAGCCCTACGAGCAGTACTTC	CSSGQPYEQYF
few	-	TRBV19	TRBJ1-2	TGTGCCGACAGTCCCTGGTCCGCCAGGGCCGGCTACACCTTC	CADSPWSARAGYTF